These T cell receptor beta chains were read from a single sample in a study of post-analysis software for immune sequencing data. One entry per CDR3 protein, called by TCRdb with MiXCR from the PCR reads. This table has 650,000 to 850,000 distinct CDR3 sequences, roughly 50% appearing once. Source material: blood. Source of these receptors: a girl under 18 with multiple sclerosis. Each CDR3 is given with its conserved first and last residue. The order of the fields is clone size, J gene, V gene, D gene, CDR3 protein, CDR3 DNA. A D gene is named only where the DNA matches it firmly. The size of a clone is reported for some rows only, either as once, few or many, or as a class for expanded clones.

many | TRBJ1-2 | TRBV29-1 | NA | CSVEGPGGYTF | TGCAGCGTCGAGGGGCCGGGAGGCTACACCTTC
NA | TRBJ1-1 | TRBV30 | TRBD1 | CAWSFRWGGQDTEAFF | TGTGCCTGGAGTTTCAGGTGGGGGGGACAGGACACTGAAGCTTTCTTT
NA | TRBJ2-5 | TRBV27 | NA | CASSSLVGETQYF | TGTGCCAGCAGTTCCCTTGTCGGGGAGACCCAGTACTTC
NA | TRBJ1-1 | TRBV3-1 | NA | CASSQEGNTEAFF | TGTGCCAGCAGCCAAGAGGGGAACACTGAAGCTTTCTTT
NA | TRBJ1-2 | TRBV12-3/TRBV12-4 | NA | CAGRPQRGYGYTF | TGTGCCGGCAGGCCCCAGAGGGGGTATGGCTACACCTTC
NA | TRBJ1-1 | TRBV7-9 | NA | CASSLGRLSMNTEAFF | TGTGCCAGCAGCTTAGGCCGGTTATCAATGAACACTGAAGCTTTCTTT
few | TRBJ2-7 | TRBV20-1 | NA | CSAVDTLDYEQYF | TGCAGTGCTGTGGACACACTAGATTACGAGCAGTACTTC
NA | TRBJ1-5 | TRBV12-3/TRBV12-4 | NA | CASSLAGVNQPQHF | TGTGCCAGCAGTTTAGCGGGGGTTAATCAGCCCCAGCATTTT
few | TRBJ2-5 | TRBV9 | NA | CASSVGGDEETQYF | TGTGCCAGCAGCGTAGGTGGGGACGAAGAGACCCAGTACTTC
NA | TRBJ2-7 | TRBV5-6 | NA | CASSREIVSSYEQYF | TGTGCCAGCAGCCGGGAGATAGTTAGCTCCTACGAGCAGTACTTC
NA | TRBJ2-5 | TRBV2 | NA | CASSGEIGETQYF | TGTGCCAGCAGTGGAGAAATAGGGGAGACCCAGTACTTC
few | TRBJ2-3 | TRBV10-3 | TRBD2 | CAISLAGGSTDTQYF | TGTGCCATCAGCCTAGCGGGAGGGAGCACAGATACGCAGTATTTT
few | TRBJ1-2 | TRBV12-3/TRBV12-4 | NA | CASSLPQGRSYGYTF | TGTGCCAGCAGTTTACCCCAGGGGAGGTCCTATGGCTACACCTTC
few | TRBJ1-4 | TRBV6-1 | NA | CASSEFGGEKLFF | TGTGCCAGCAGTGAATTTGGTGGAGAAAAACTGTTTTTT
NA | TRBJ1-2 | TRBV12-3/TRBV12-4 | NA | CASRERRANYGYTF | TGTGCCAGCAGAGAGCGACGGGCTAACTATGGCTACACCTTC
NA | TRBJ1-2 | TRBV4-1 | NA | CASSQEGGTRFYGYTF | TGCGCCAGCAGCCAAGAAGGGGGGACAAGATTCTATGGCTACACCTTC
NA | TRBJ2-3 | TRBV18 | NA | CASSPSPNTQYF | TGTGCCAGCTCACCGTCCCCCAATACGCAGTATTTT
few | TRBJ2-3 | TRBV5-1 | NA | CASSFRGPLDTQYF | TGCGCCAGCAGCTTCAGGGGACCACTAGATACGCAGTATTTT
few | TRBJ2-5 | TRBV6-6 | TRBD1 | CASSYSTGAETQYF | TGTGCCAGCAGTTACTCGACAGGGGCTGAGACCCAGTACTTC
NA | TRBJ2-5 | TRBV7-8 | NA | CASTLPGNSMKGQETQYF | TGTGCCAGCACCCTCCCGGGTAACTCAATGAAGGGCCAAGAGACCCAGTACTTC
NA | TRBJ2-7 | TRBV3-1 | TRBD1 | CASSQGGTASYEQYF | TGTGCCAGCAGCCAAGGTGGGACAGCATCCTACGAGCAGTACTTC
many | TRBJ1-5 | TRBV20-1 | NA | CSASRGNQPQHF | TGCAGTGCTAGTCGAGGCAATCAGCCCCAGCATTTT
NA | TRBJ1-5 | TRBV7-9 | TRBD1 | CASSGTGGWDQPQHF | TGTGCCAGCAGCGGAACAGGGGGATGGGATCAGCCCCAGCATTTT
NA | TRBJ1-5 | TRBV12-3/TRBV12-4 | NA | CASSLKVIGELTQPQHF | TGTGCCAGCAGTTTAAAAGTGATAGGGGAGTTGACTCAGCCCCAGCATTTT
few | TRBJ2-3 | TRBV10-3 | TRBD2 | CAISASGSTDTQYF | TGTGCCATCAGTGCTAGCGGGAGCACAGATACGCAGTATTTT
NA | TRBJ2-1 | TRBV7-6 | NA | CASSLAVTSITYNEQFF | TGTGCCAGCAGCTTAGCGGTCACTAGCATCACCTACAATGAGCAGTTCTTC
NA | TRBJ1-5 | TRBV12-3/TRBV12-4 | TRBD1 | CASSFHDRGLQPQHF | TGTGCCAGCAGTTTCCACGACAGGGGGCTGCAGCCCCAGCATTTT
NA | TRBJ2-1 | TRBV9 | TRBD2 | CASSVAGGRATEQFF | TGTGCCAGCAGCGTAGCGGGCGGGAGGGCCACTGAGCAGTTCTTC
few | TRBJ1-1 | TRBV7-2 | NA | CASSLTRLNTEAFF | TGTGCCAGCAGCTTGACGAGACTGAACACTGAAGCTTTCTTT
once | TRBJ1-2 | TRBV4-1 | TRBD1 | CASSLGGTGNVYYGYTF | TGCGCCAGCAGCCTCGGCGGGACAGGTAATGTCTACTATGGCTACACCTTC
NA | TRBJ1-1 | TRBV2 | TRBD1 | CASLPRGQGARGNTEAFF | TGTGCCAGCCTCCCCAGGGGACAGGGGGCGCGGGGGAACACTGAAGCTTTCTTT
NA | TRBJ2-7 | TRBV12-3/TRBV12-4 | TRBD2 | CASSKRGVAYEQYF | TGTGCCAGCAGCAAGCGGGGGGTCGCCTACGAGCAGTACTTC
NA | TRBJ1-1 | TRBV5-1 | NA | CASSFGRNRNTEAFF | TGCGCCAGCAGCTTCGGACGAAACCGGAACACTGAAGCTTTCTTT
NA | TRBJ2-1 | TRBV20-1 | NA | CSASRGGTYNEQFF | TGCAGTGCTAGCCGTGGGGGGACATACAATGAGCAGTTCTTC
few | TRBJ2-5 | TRBV15 | TRBD2 | CATSKRLGLGYNEQYF | TGTGCCACCAGCAAAAGACTTGGACTAGGGTACAATGAGCAGTACTTC
few | TRBJ2-1 | TRBV5-1 | TRBD2 | CASSLTSGGQNNEQFF | TGCGCCAGCAGCTTGACTAGCGGGGGGCAAAACAATGAGCAGTTCTTC
NA | TRBJ2-1 | TRBV7-3 | TRBD2 | CASSLFASGAYNEQFF | TGTGCCAGCAGCTTATTTGCTAGCGGGGCCTACAATGAGCAGTTCTTC
once | TRBJ1-5 | TRBV7-9 | NA | CASSLFTGHNQPQHF | TGTGCCAGCAGCTTGTTTACAGGCCACAATCAGCCCCAGCATTTT
NA | TRBJ2-4 | TRBV28 | NA | CASRSQGAGDIQYF | TGTGCCAGCAGGTCCCAGGGGGCGGGAGACATTCAGTACTTC
NA | TRBJ2-1 | TRBV12-3/TRBV12-4 | NA | CASEPSVANEQFF | TGTGCCAGCGAGCCTAGCGTTGCCAATGAGCAGTTCTTC
NA | TRBJ2-3 | TRBV15 | NA | CATSRGSVADTQYF | TGTGCCACCAGCAGAGGTAGCGTCGCAGATACGCAGTATTTT
NA | TRBJ2-3 | TRBV10-3 | NA | CATTGLTDTQYF | TGTGCCACTACAGGGTTGACAGATACGCAGTATTTT
NA | TRBJ2-4 | TRBV15 | NA | CATSRETRNIQYF | TGTGCCACCAGCAGAGAGACAAGGAACATTCAGTACTTC
few | TRBJ2-7 | TRBV13 | NA | CASSEGSPTNEQYF | TGTGCCAGCAGCGAGGGGTCCCCAACCAACGAGCAGTACTTC
NA | TRBJ2-5 | TRBV3-1 | TRBD2 | CASSQDRAGGRETQYF | TGTGCCAGCAGCCAAGATAGAGCGGGGGGGCGAGAGACCCAGTACTTC
NA | TRBJ2-7 | TRBV12-5 | TRBD1 | CASGQGTGGPSSYEQYF | TGTGCTAGTGGTCAAGGGACAGGTGGCCCATCTTCCTACGAGCAGTACTTC
NA | TRBJ2-3 | TRBV20-1 | TRBD2 | CRADRLARQYF | TGCAGGGCAGACCGACTAGCAAGACAGTATTTT
NA | TRBJ1-5 | TRBV4-1 | TRBD1 | CASSLDRGLNQPQHF | TGCGCCAGCAGCCTCGACAGGGGATTAAATCAGCCCCAGCATTTT
few | TRBJ2-1 | TRBV29-1 | NA | CSGGIAYNEQFF | TGCAGCGGAGGGATCGCCTACAATGAGCAGTTCTTC
NA | TRBJ2-3 | TRBV20-1 | NA | CSATTGLGHTDTQYF | TGCAGTGCCACGACGGGGTTGGGGCACACAGATACGCAGTATTTT
once | TRBJ1-1 | TRBV15 | TRBD1 | CATSNRGQNTEAFF | TGTGCCACCAGTAACAGGGGGCAGAACACTGAAGCTTTCTTT
NA | TRBJ2-4 | TRBV2 | TRBD2 | CASSRGLAGGQGRQNIQYF | TGTGCCAGCAGTAGGGGACTAGCGGGGGGCCAGGGCCGCCAAAACATTCAGTACTTC
NA | TRBJ1-2 | TRBV20-1 | NA | CSARDASGGNYGYTF | TGCAGTGCTAGAGATGCCTCGGGGGGGAACTATGGCTACACCTTC